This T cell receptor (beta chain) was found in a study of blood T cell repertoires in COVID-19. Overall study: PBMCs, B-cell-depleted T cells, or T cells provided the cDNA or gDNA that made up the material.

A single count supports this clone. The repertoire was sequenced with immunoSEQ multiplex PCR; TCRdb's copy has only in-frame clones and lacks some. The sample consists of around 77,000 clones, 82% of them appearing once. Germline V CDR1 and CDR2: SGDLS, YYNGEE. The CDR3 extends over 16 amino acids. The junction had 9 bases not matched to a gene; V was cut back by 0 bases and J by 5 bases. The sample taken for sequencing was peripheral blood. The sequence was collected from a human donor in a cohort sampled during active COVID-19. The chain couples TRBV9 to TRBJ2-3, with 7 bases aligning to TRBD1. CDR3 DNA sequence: TGTGCCAGCAGCGTAGCGTCAGGGGGTTCACAAGATACGCAGTATTTT. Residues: CASSVASGGSQDTQYF.